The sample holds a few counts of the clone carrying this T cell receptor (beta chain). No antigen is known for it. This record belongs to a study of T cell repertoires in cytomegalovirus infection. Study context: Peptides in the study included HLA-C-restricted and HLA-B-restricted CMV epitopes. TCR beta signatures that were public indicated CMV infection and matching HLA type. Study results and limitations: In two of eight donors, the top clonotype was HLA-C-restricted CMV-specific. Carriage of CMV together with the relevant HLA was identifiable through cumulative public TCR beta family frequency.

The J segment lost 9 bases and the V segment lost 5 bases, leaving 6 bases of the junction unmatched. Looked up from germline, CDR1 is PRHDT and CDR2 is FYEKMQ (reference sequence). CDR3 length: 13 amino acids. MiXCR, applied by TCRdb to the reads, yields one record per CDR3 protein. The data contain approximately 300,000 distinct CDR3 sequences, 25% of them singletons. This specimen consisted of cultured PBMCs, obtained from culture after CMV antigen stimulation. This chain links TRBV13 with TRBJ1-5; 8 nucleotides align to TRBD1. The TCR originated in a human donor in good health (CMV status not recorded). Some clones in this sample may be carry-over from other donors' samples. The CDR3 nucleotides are TGTGCCAGCAGCCGGACAGGGTCAGGGCCCCAGCATTTT. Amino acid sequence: CASSRTGSGPQHF.